Below, one T cell receptor (beta chain) is given with its context. Its antigen is undetermined. The CDR3 consists of 11 residues. CDR1 MGHDK and CDR2 SYGVNS come from the germline V gene. Trimming took 5 bases from V and 6 from J, leaving 4 bases between them. This sample was included in a study of T cell therapy after organ transplantation. Study-wide background: T cells were expanded 2 to 3 weeks with 30 CMV class I/II epitopes. Blood for the long-term post-therapy sample came 20 to 29 weeks after therapy. Regarding the study as a whole: Post-therapy CD8 clonality change correlated inversely with pretherapy clonality. Low CD8+ T cell yield possibly reduced coverage, hiding nonresponder expansions.

The sample's time point: 20-29 weeks after completion of therapy. The table came from immunoSEQ multiplex PCR; TCRdb's copy has only in-frame clones and leaves some out. The data contain 20,000 to 25,000 clones, 84% of them seen just once; the ten biggest clones take up about a third. This TCR was recovered from a human patient who had received a solid organ transplant and had CMV disease. Some of the T cells may derive from the graft donor. Sequenced here: CD8+ T cells from blood, sampled after autologous CMV-specific T cell therapy. This chain joins TRBV25-1 and TRBJ2-2, with D unclear. CDR3 coding DNA: TGTGCCAGCAGTAGTGCCGGGGAGCTGTTTTTT. As protein: CASSSAGELFF.